The next 29 T cell receptor beta chains were all read from a single sample in a study of T cell repertoires in aging, cancer and after chemotherapy. Peripheral blood genomic DNA, not sorted cells or RNA, was the template. Rearranged V-D-J TRB sequences were amplified with a mixed TRB-A/B primer pool. TCRdb recomputed calls from the multiplex PCR reads with MiXCR, one row per CDR3 protein. The repertoire consists of approximately 2,000 distinct CDR3 sequences, with 25% to 30% occurring once and the leading ten covering approximately 30%. The sequenced material came from blood. The source of these receptors is a human donor in good health.

The chain is built from TRBV7-2 and TRBJ2-5, with D tentatively TRBD1 or TRBD2 (5 bases each). The CDR3 sequence is 14 residues long. The germline V and J ends were trimmed by 5 bases and 4 bases, with 14 bases remaining between them. From germline, CDR1 is SGHTA and CDR2 FQGNSA. The CDR3 region is CASSLRARGETQYF. The CDR3 region has the DNA TGTGCCAGCAGCCTCAGGGCACGGGGAGAGACCCAGTACTTC.

In its sample, this clonotype was seen a few times. The junction shows a germline mismatch at one end, possibly a read error. This chain connects TRBV28 to TRBJ2-2, with D possibly TRBD2 on 5 matching bases. Germline V gene sequence: CDR1 MDHEN, CDR2 SYDVKM. This CDR3 has 14 amino acids. The CDR3 sequence: CVSHEGVRAGELFF. In nucleotides, the CDR3 is TGTGTCAGCCATGAGGGAGTCCGGGCCGGGGAGCTGTTTTTT.

This clonotype is labeled large (0.1 to 1%). The genes are TRBV6-5 and TRBJ2-7; 8 nucleotides align to TRBD1. V lost 6 bases and J lost 1; bases outside the gene matches: 5. The germline V gene encodes CDR1 MNHEY and CDR2 SVGAGI. The CDR3 loop spans 14 amino acids. CDR3 in DNA: TGTGCCAGCAGGCGCGGGACAGGATCCTACGAGCAGTACTTC. This sequence encodes CASRRGTGSYEQYF.

This CDR3 reads CASSLTGQGGSPLHF. The CDR3 DNA reads as TGTGCCAGCAGCTTAACAGGACAGGGGGGATCACCCCTCCACTTT. The V gene is TRBV7-3, the J gene TRBJ1-6, with 10 bases aligning to TRBD1. The ends lost 0 bases at V and 10 bases at J; junction bases unmatched: 3. The germline CDR1 and CDR2 sequences are SGHTA and FQGTGA. This CDR3 region has 15 residues.

This clonotype has only a few counts. The rearrangement joins TRBV18 to TRBJ1-1, with D maybe TRBD1 (5 bases). The CDR3 is 16 residues long. V was clipped by 2 bases and J by 2 bases, with 15 bases between them. Germline CDR1 reads KGHSH; CDR2 reads LQKENI. CDR3 in DNA: TGTGCCAGCTCACCAGGCCAGGGTCGGACTAACACTGAAGCTTTCTTT. It codes for CASSPGQGRTNTEAFF.

This clonotype was recorded a few times. At one boundary the junction diverges from the germline segment, which might be a read error. The chain uses TRBV28 and TRBJ1-2, with TRBD1 matching 7 bases. The CDR3 totals 12 residues. CDR1 is MDHEN, CDR2 SYDVKM, per germline. The DNA of the CDR3 is TGTGCCAGCACCATACCGGGACAGTCGAGTTTCTTC. Its translation is CASTIPGQSSFF.

By share, this clonotype ranks as medium-sized (0.01 to 0.1%). The chain uses TRBV6-2 or TRBV6-3 and TRBJ2-3; TRBD2 aligns across 10 bases. Germline V gives CDR1 MNHEY, CDR2 SVGEGT. This CDR3 has 19 amino acids. V shed 0 bases, J shed 2 bases, and the junction held 11 bases outside the gene matches. The CDR3: CASSYSTLRTSGYTDTQYF. DNA of the CDR3: TGTGCCAGCAGTTACTCGACCCTTCGGACTAGCGGCTACACAGATACGCAGTATTTT.

Remarks on this clonotype: As the CDR3 is not closed by the conserved phenylalanine or tryptophan, this likely results from a read error. The limits of the CDR3 on the DNA are not certain, so only TCRdb's listed CDR3 is given. The chain links TRBV29-1 to TRBJ2-7; TRBD2 is the table's D call and was not checked against the DNA. Germline lookup yields CDR1 SQVTM and CDR2 ANQGSEA. Inclusive of both ends, the CDR3 amounts to 9 amino acids. This CDR3 is CSVEAISAG.

V is TRBV18 and J is TRBJ1-5; no reliable D call. Germline-derived CDR1 and CDR2 are KGHSH and LQKENI. This CDR3 is 12 amino acids long. Trimming stripped 3 bases from V and 7 bases from J, with 7 bases between. CDR3 bases: TGTGCCAGCTCACCTGGAAACCAGCCCCAGCATTTT. It translates to CASSPGNQPQHF.

This chain connects TRBV21-1 to TRBJ2-3; no DNA check was done on the table's D call, TRBD2. TRBV21-1 corresponds to a pseudogene. The CDR3 runs to 17 residues. In DNA, the CDR3 is TGTGCCAGCAGCAAAGGGATGACTAGCGGAACCACAGATACGCAGTATTTT. Protein product: CASSKGMTSGTTDTQYF.

The chain is built from TRBV5-1 and TRBJ2-5, with D hard to call. Trimming stripped 4 bases from V and 1 base from J, with 2 bases between. CDR1 and CDR2 (germline): SGHRS, YFSETQ. This CDR3 region has 11 residues. For the CDR3, the DNA is TGCGCCAGCAGCACCCAAGAGACCCAGTACTTC. It translates to CASSTQETQYF. Looking up the rest from reference TRBV5-1 and TRBJ2-5 gives the full variable domain: KAGVTQTPRYLIKTRGQQVTLSCSPISGHRSVSWYQQTPGQGLQFLFEYFSETQRNKGNFPGRFSGRQFSNSRSEMNVSTLELGDSALYLCASSTQETQYFGPGTRLLVL.

With respect to this clonotype: A read error may explain this, as a much larger clone is one base away. The gene calls are TRBV7-9 and TRBJ2-1, with TRBD2 identical over 10 bases. Looked up from germline, CDR1 is SEHNR and CDR2 is FQNEAQ (reference sequence). This CDR3 region has 16 residues. Trimming at V came to 4 bases and at J to 2 bases, leaving 5 bases not matched to a gene. CDR3 amino acids: CASSSGLAVTYNEQFF. Written as DNA, the CDR3 is TGTGCCAGCAGCTCAGGACTAGCGGTGACCTACAATGAGCAGTTCTTC.

This chain links TRBV6-4 with TRBJ2-1; the match to TRBD2 covers 13 bases. Trimming removed 3 bases from V and 1 base from J; junction bases left unmatched: 0. Germline values: CDR1 MRHNA, CDR2 SNTAGT. The CDR3 spans 16 residues. In nucleotides, the CDR3 is TGTGCCAGCAGTGAGGGACTAGCGGGGTCCTACAATGAGCAGTTCTTC. This encodes CASSEGLAGSYNEQFF.

This clonotype rates as medium-sized (0.01 to 0.1%). This rearrangement joins TRBV27 to TRBJ1-3; D is unresolved. Trimming stripped 3 bases from V and 1 base from J, with 7 bases between. Germline V lookup: CDR1 MNHEY, CDR2 SMNVEV (reference sequence). The CDR3 consists of 14 residues. Here the CDR3 reads CASSFSGSGNTIYF. DNA for the CDR3: TGTGCCAGCAGTTTTTCGGGGTCTGGAAACACCATATATTTT.

The V and J genes are TRBV10-3 and TRBJ2-2; D might be TRBD1 (6 bases). Deletions cut 3 bases from V and 5 bases from J, with 13 bases between. The CDR3 extends over 15 amino acids. CDR1 and CDR2 (germline): ENHRY, SYGVKD. Here the CDR3 reads CAISEAGTQTGELFF. The CDR3 nucleotides read TGTGCCATCAGTGAAGCCGGGACACAGACCGGGGAGCTGTTTTTT.

Only a few counts were recorded for this clonotype. This rearrangement joins TRBV15 to TRBJ1-5; the D gene is possibly TRBD1 (6 bases). Trimming removed 0 bases from V and 7 bases from J, with 13 bases in between. There are 15 residues in the CDR3. Germline values: CDR1 LNHNV, CDR2 YYDKDF (reference sequence). CDR3 in DNA: TGTGCCACCAGCAGAGACAGGGGAGGTTGGCAGCCCCAGCATTTT. Protein sequence: CATSRDRGGWQPQHF. The full variable domain, completed using reference TRBV15 and TRBJ1-5, is DAMVIQNPRYQVTQFGKPVTLSCSQTLNHNVMYWYQQKSSQAPKLLFHYYDKDFNNEADTPDNFQSRRPNTSFCFLDIRSPGLGDTAMYLCATSRDRGGWQPQHFGDGTRLSIL.

Relative to its sample, this clonotype is medium-sized (0.01 to 0.1%). V is TRBV7-6 and J is TRBJ2-1; TRBD2 aligns across 10 bases. The J segment lost 2 bases and the V segment lost 5 bases, leaving 6 bases of the junction unmatched. This CDR3 is built from 16 residues. Per the germline V gene, CDR1 is SGHVS and CDR2 is FNYEAQ. CDR3 sequence reads: CASSAGLAVTYNEQFF. The CDR3, as DNA: TGTGCCAGCAGCGCAGGACTAGCGGTGACCTACAATGAGCAGTTCTTC. The full variable domain, completed using reference TRBV7-6 and TRBJ2-1, is GAGVSQSPRYKVTKRGQDVALRCDPISGHVSLYWYRQALGQGPEFLTYFNYEAQQDKSGLPNDRFSAERPEGSISTLTIQRTEQRDSAMYRCASSAGLAVTYNEQFFGPGTRLTVL.

The chain couples TRBV4-3 to TRBJ2-3; 8 bases align to TRBD1. This CDR3 has 15 amino acids. Per the germline V gene, CDR1 is LGHNA and CDR2 is YSLEER. Trimming removed 5 bases from V and 2 bases from J; junction bases left unmatched: 6. The CDR3 coding sequence is TGCGCCAGCAGCTTACCGACAGGGGTCACAGATACGCAGTATTTT. Residues: CASSLPTGVTDTQYF.

Points on this clonotype: This may be a read error: a much more frequent sequence differs by one nucleotide. The chain uses TRBV5-4 and TRBJ2-1; no clear D gene. The CDR3 is 12 residues long. CDR1 and CDR2 (germline): SGHNT, YYREEE (reference sequence). This chain's CDR3 is CACSFQSGEQFF. The CDR3 bases are TGTGCCTGCAGCTTTCAATCCGGGGAGCAGTTCTTC.

This clonotype is judged medium-sized. The V call is TRBV6-5, the J call TRBJ1-6; D is ambiguous. The CDR3 loop spans 14 amino acids. Per the germline V gene, CDR1 is MNHEY and CDR2 is SVGAGI. V lost 2 bases and J 10 bases, leaving 12 bases between the germline ends. The CDR3 bases are TGTGCCAGCAGTTACACGGGAGATGACTCACCCCTCCACTTT. Translation gives CASSYTGDDSPLHF.

The V call is TRBV5-4, the J call TRBJ1-1, with TRBD1 as a possible D gene (5 bases). The CDR3 spans 16 residues. V was trimmed by 0 bases and J by 7 bases, leaving 19 bases between them. The germline V gene has CDR1 SGHNT and CDR2 YYREEE (reference sequence). CDR3 coding DNA: TGTGCCAGCAGCTTGGCCGTCAAAGGGGCCTGGGGTGAAGCTTTCTTT. This encodes CASSLAVKGAWGEAFF.

The chain links TRBV9 to TRBJ2-3, with unresolved D. Trimming took off 3 bases at V and 0 bases at J, with 23 bases between the two ends. Germline CDR1 and CDR2: SGDLS and YYNGEE. CDR3 size: 19 residues. In nucleotides, the CDR3 is TGTGCCAGCAGCGACCGACGTGGTGGGGTAGAAGAGAGCACAGATACGCAGTATTTT. Amino acid sequence: CASSDRRGGVEESTDTQYF.

The J gene is TRBJ1-5, the V gene TRBV6-2 or TRBV6-3; 9 nucleotides align to TRBD1. With 6 bases clipped from V and 6 bases from J, the junction kept 9 bases outside the gene matches. The CDR3 covers 15 residues. Germline V gives CDR1 MNHEY, CDR2 SVGEGT. The CDR3 loop is CASSAAGQGTQPQHF. The CDR3 DNA reads as TGTGCCAGCAGCGCCGCGGGACAGGGTACTCAGCCCCAGCATTTT.

This chain links TRBV6-2 or TRBV6-3 with TRBJ2-7; 8 nucleotides line up with TRBD2. Germline CDR1 MNHEY, CDR2 SVGEGT. The CDR3 consists of 14 residues. J gave up 1 base and V 5 bases, and 4 bases lay outside the gene matches. CDR3 nucleotides: TGTGCCAGCAGTCGGCCTAGCGGGTCCTACGAGCAGTACTTC. Its protein product is CASSRPSGSYEQYF.

The J gene is TRBJ1-4, the V gene TRBV6-5; 8 bases agree with TRBD1. With 5 bases clipped from V and 7 bases from J, the junction kept 6 bases outside the gene matches. This CDR3 region has 14 residues. Germline CDR1 MNHEY, CDR2 SVGAGI. CDR3: CASSPQTGVEKLFF. CDR3 in DNA: TGTGCCAGCAGTCCTCAGACAGGGGTTGAAAAACTGTTTTTT.

This clonotype counts as medium-sized. The chain couples TRBV19 to TRBJ2-3; 12 bases map to TRBD2. There are 15 residues in the CDR3. Germline V gene data show CDR1 as LNHDA and CDR2 as SQIVND (reference sequence). Germline trimming cut 6 bases from V and 0 bases from J; bases unmatched to any gene: 1. CDR3 sequence (DNA): TGTGCCAGTAGACTAGCGGGGGGTAGCACAGATACGCAGTATTTT. Amino acid sequence: CASRLAGGSTDTQYF.

Sample share makes this clonotype medium-sized. The chain couples TRBV19 to TRBJ2-5; 10 bases match TRBD2. The CDR3 length is 18 residues. The J segment lost 1 base and the V segment lost 7 bases, leaving 15 bases of the junction unmatched. The germline V gene encodes CDR1 LNHDA and CDR2 SQIVND (reference sequence). The CDR3 region is CASKVGALVAGGQETQYF. The CDR3, as DNA: TGTGCCAGTAAAGTGGGGGCTCTGGTAGCGGGGGGCCAAGAGACCCAGTACTTC. The whole variable domain, filled in from reference TRBV19 and TRBJ2-5, reads DGGITQSPKYLFRKEGQNVTLSCEQNLNHDAMYWYRQDPGQGLRLIYYSQIVNDFQKGDIAEGYSVSREKKESFPLTVTSAQKNPTAFYLCASKVGALVAGGQETQYFGPGTRLLVL.

In this sample, this clonotype turned up a few times. V is TRBV7-2 and J is TRBJ2-5; possibly TRBD1 or TRBD2 for D (5 bases each). The CDR3 runs 16 residues. Trimming stripped 1 base from V and 3 bases from J, with 15 bases between. Germline V gives CDR1 SGHTA, CDR2 FQGNSA. In DNA, the CDR3 is TGTGCCAGCAGCTTAGAGGGGACGGCTAGAAAAGAGACCCAGTACTTC. This gives the protein CASSLEGTARKETQYF. Supplemented by reference TRBV7-2 and TRBJ2-5, the full variable domain reads GAGVSQSPSNKVTEKGKDVELRCDPISGHTALYWYRQSLGQGLEFLIYFQGNSAPDKSGLPSDRFSAERTGGSVSTLTIQRTQQEDSAVYLCASSLEGTARKETQYFGPGTRLLVL.

There are a few counts of this clonotype. The chain uses TRBV18 and TRBJ1-1; D not certain. CDR1 and CDR2 (germline): KGHSH, LQKENI. The germline V and J ends were trimmed by 4 bases and 4 bases, with 10 bases remaining between them. The CDR3 length is 13 residues. CDR3 sequence: CASSLPGPTEAFF. The CDR3 nucleotides are TGTGCCAGCTCACTCCCAGGACCCACTGAAGCTTTCTTT.